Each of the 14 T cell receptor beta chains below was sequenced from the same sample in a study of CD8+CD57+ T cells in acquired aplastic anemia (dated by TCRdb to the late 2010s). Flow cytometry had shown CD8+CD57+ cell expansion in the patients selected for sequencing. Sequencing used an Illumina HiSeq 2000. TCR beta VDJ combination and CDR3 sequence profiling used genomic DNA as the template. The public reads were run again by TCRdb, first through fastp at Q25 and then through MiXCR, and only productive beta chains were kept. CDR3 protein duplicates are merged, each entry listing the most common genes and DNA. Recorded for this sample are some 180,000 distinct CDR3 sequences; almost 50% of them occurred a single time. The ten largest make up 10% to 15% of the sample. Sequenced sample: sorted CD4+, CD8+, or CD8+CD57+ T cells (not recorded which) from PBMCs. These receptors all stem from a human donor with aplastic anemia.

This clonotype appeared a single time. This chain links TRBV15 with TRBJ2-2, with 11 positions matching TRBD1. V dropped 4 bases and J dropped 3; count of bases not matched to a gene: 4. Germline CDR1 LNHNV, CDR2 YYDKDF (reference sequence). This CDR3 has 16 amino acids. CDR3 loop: CATSTRDRGDTGELFF. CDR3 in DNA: TGTGCCACCAGCACCCGGGACAGGGGGGACACCGGGGAGCTGTTTTTT.

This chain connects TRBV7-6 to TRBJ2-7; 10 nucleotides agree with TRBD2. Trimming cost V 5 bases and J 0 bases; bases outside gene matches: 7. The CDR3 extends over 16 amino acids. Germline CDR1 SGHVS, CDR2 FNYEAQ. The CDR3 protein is CASSAGTSVLSYEQYF. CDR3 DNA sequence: TGTGCCAGCAGCGCCGGGACTAGCGTGCTCTCCTACGAGCAGTACTTC.

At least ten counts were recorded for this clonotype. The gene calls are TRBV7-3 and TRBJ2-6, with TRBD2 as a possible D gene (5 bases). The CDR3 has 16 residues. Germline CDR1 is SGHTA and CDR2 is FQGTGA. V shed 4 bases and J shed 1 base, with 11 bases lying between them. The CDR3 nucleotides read TGTGCCAGCAGCTCCGACTACCGGTCTGGGGCCAACGTCCTGACTTTC. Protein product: CASSSDYRSGANVLTF.

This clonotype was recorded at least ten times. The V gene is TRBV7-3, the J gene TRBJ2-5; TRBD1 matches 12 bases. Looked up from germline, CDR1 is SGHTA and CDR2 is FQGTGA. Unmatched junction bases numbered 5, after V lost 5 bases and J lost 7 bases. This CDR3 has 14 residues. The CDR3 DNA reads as TGTGCCAGCAGCCCGGGACAGGGGGCTGGGACCCAGTACTTC. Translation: CASSPGQGAGTQYF.

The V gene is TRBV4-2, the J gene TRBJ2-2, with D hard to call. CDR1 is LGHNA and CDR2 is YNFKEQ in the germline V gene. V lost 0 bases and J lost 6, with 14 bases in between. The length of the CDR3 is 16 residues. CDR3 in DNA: TGTGCCAGCAGCCAAGAGAGACACAGAATACCCGGGGAGCTGTTTTTT. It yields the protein CASSQERHRIPGELFF.

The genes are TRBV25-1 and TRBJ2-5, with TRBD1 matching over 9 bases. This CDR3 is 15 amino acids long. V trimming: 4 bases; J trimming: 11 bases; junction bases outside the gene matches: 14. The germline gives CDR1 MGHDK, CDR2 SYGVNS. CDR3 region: CASSVEGGGQGSQYF. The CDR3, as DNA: TGTGCCAGCAGTGTAGAGGGTGGGGGACAGGGCTCGCAGTACTTC.

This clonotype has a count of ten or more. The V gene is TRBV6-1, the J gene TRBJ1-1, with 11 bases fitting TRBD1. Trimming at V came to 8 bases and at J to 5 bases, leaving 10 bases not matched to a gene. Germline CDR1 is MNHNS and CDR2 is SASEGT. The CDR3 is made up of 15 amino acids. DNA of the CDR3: TGTGCCAGCCGTCATTCCGGGACAGGGGGGACTGAAGCTTTCTTT. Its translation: CASRHSGTGGTEAFF.

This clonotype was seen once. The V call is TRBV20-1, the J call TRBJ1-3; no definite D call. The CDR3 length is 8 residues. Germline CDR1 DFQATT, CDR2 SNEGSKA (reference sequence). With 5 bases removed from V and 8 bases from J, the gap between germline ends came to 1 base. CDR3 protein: CSAYTIYF. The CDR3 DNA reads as TGCAGTGCTTACACCATATATTTT.

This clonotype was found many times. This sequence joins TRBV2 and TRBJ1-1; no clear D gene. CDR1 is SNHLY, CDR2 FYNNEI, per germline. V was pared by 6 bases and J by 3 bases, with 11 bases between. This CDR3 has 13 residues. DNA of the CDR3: TGTGCCAGCAGGGAAAATTGGGACACTGAAGCTTTCTTT. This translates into CASRENWDTEAFF.

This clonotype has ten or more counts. The CDR3 is CASSLAFGNNSPLHF. CDR3 DNA: TGCGCCAGCAGCTTGGCATTTGGGAATAATTCACCCCTCCACTTT. The rearrangement uses TRBV5-1 and TRBJ1-6; no reliable D call. Deletions cut 0 bases from V and 5 bases from J, with 9 bases between. The CDR3 spans 15 residues. Germline CDR1 is SGHRS and CDR2 is YFSETQ.

The CDR3 DNA reads TGCGCCAGCAGCTTGGGACAGGGAAGTGAAAAACTGTTTTTT. This encodes CASSLGQGSEKLFF. This chain connects TRBV5-1 to TRBJ1-4; 7 nucleotides line up with TRBD1. Germline assignment: CDR1 SGHRS and CDR2 YFSETQ. V shed 0 bases, J shed 7 bases, and the junction held 3 bases outside the gene matches. This CDR3 spans 14 amino acids.

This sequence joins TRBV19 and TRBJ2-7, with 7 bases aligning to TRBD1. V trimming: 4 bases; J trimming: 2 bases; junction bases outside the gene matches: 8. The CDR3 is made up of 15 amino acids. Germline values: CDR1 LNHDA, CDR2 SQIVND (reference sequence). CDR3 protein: CASSTGRDSTYEQYF. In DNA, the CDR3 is TGTGCCAGTAGTACAGGAAGGGACAGTACCTACGAGCAGTACTTC. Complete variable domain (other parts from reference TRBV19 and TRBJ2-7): DGGITQSPKYLFRKEGQNVTLSCEQNLNHDAMYWYRQDPGQGLRLIYYSQIVNDFQKGDIAEGYSVSREKKESFPLTVTSAQKNPTAFYLCASSTGRDSTYEQYFGPGTRLTVT.

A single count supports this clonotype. For the CDR3, the DNA is TGCGCCAGCAGCTTGACCCCCGCTAGCGGGATCGGTGAGACCCAGTACTTC. It is translated as CASSLTPASGIGETQYF. This chain uses TRBV5-1 with TRBJ2-5; 9 nucleotides align to TRBD2. CDR1 and CDR2 (germline): SGHRS, YFSETQ. The CDR3 contains 17 residues. The V segment lost 1 base and the J segment 5 bases; nucleotides outside the gene matches: 12.

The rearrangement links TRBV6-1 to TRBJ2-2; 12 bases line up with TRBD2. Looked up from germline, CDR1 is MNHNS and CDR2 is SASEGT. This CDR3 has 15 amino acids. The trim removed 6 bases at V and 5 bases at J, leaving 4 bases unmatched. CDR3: CASRRTSGVTGELFF. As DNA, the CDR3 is TGTGCCAGCAGAAGGACTAGCGGGGTGACCGGGGAGCTGTTTTTT.